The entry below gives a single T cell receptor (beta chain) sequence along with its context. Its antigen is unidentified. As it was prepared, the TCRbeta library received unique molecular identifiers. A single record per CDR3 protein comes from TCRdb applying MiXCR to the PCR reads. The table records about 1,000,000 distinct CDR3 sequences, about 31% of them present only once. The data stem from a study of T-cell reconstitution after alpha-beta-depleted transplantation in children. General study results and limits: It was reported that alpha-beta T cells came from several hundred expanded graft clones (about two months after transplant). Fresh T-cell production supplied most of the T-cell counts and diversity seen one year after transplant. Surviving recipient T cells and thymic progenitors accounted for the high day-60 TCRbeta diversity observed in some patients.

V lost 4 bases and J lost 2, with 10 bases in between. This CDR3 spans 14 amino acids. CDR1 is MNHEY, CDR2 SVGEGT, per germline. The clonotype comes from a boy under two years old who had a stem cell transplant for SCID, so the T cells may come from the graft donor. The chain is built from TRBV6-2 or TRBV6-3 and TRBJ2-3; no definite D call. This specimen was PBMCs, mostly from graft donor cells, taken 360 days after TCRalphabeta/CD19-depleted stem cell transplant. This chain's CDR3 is CASSFDKYTDTQYF. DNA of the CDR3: TGTGCCAGCAGTTTCGACAAGTACACAGATACGCAGTATTTT.